A single sample gave rise to the 21 T cell receptor beta chains below, sequenced in a study of CD8 T cells in Susac syndrome. Random hexamers were used to reverse transcribe 0.5 to 1 ug of RNA. TCRdb reanalysed the immunoSEQ multiplex PCR reads using MiXCR and keeps one entry per CDR3 protein. Found here are nearly 70,000 distinct CDR3 sequences, 85% to 95% of them singletons; the top ten hold about 0.25%. The sequenced sample consisted of CD8+ T cells from PBMCs. The receptors derive from a human donor in good health.

The V call is TRBV20-1, the J call TRBJ2-3; possible D gene TRBD2, 5 bases. The CDR3 has 18 amino acids. CDR1 is DFQATT, CDR2 SNEGSKA, per germline (reference sequence). V was shortened by 0 bases and J by 0 bases, with 19 bases between the two germline ends. The CDR3 region is CSARDPLSGNPSTDTQYF. CDR3 sequence (DNA): TGCAGTGCTAGAGACCCATTAAGCGGTAACCCTAGCACAGATACGCAGTATTTT.

This chain links TRBV9 with TRBJ1-1, with D possibly matching TRBD1 (5 bases). Germline V gene data show CDR1 as SGDLS and CDR2 as YYNGEE. The CDR3 has 14 residues. Trimming removed 4 bases at V and 0 bases at J, with 10 bases between. The CDR3, as DNA: TGTGCCAGCAGCTTCAGGGCAATGAACACTGAAGCTTTCTTT. Protein sequence: CASSFRAMNTEAFF. Filled out from reference TRBV9 and TRBJ1-1, the complete variable domain reads DSGVTQTPKHLITATGQRVTLRCSPRSGDLSVYWYQQSLDQGLQFLIQYYNGEERAKGNILERFSAQQFPDLHSELNLSSLELGDSALYFCASSFRAMNTEAFFGQGTRLTVV.

This clonotype was counted only a few times. The chain has TRBV7-9 and TRBJ1-5, with D maybe TRBD1 (5 bases). Trimming stripped 0 bases from V and 2 bases from J, with 8 bases between. CDR3 length: 15 residues. Germline-derived CDR1 and CDR2 are SEHNR and FQNEAQ (reference sequence). This CDR3 is CASSLAGQGNQPQHF. Written as DNA, the CDR3 is TGTGCCAGCAGCTTAGCGGGGCAGGGCAATCAGCCCCAGCATTTT.

The DNA of the CDR3 is TGTGCCAGCAGCCCCGCCGGGCTCTCTTACAATGAGCAGTTCTTC. Its protein product is CASSPAGLSYNEQFF. The chain carries TRBV11-2 and TRBJ2-1; D remains ambiguous. V dropped 5 bases and J dropped 4 bases, with 15 bases sitting between them. CDR1 and CDR2 from the germline V gene are SGHAT and FQNNGV. This CDR3 comprises 15 residues.

The chain couples TRBV7-9 to TRBJ1-6; no clear D gene. Per germline, CDR1 SEHNR and CDR2 FQNEAQ (reference sequence). V gave up 1 base and J gave up 13 bases, with 14 bases separating them. CDR3 size: 14 residues. Here the CDR3 DNA reads TGTGCCAGCAGCTTAGGTGGGTCTCCGGGCCCCCTCCACTTT. Encoded protein: CASSLGGSPGPLHF.

This rearrangement joins TRBV6-2 or TRBV6-3 to TRBJ2-5, with 7 bases identical to TRBD2. The germline V gene encodes CDR1 MNHEY and CDR2 SVGEGT. Germline trimming cut 8 bases from V and 5 bases from J; bases unmatched to any gene: 11. The CDR3 is 14 residues long. The CDR3 is CASYSVREVETQYF. CDR3 nucleotides: TGTGCCAGCTATTCGGTACGGGAGGTGGAGACCCAGTACTTC.

The chain links TRBV12-3 or TRBV12-4 to TRBJ1-4; 11 bases are a match to TRBD1. The CDR3 is 18 residues long. V dropped 3 bases and J dropped 1; count of bases not matched to a gene: 7. In nucleotides, the CDR3 is TGTGCCAGCAGTTTCTCCGGGACAGGGGGTATAACTAATGAAAAACTGTTTTTT. Translation gives CASSFSGTGGITNEKLFF.

This clonotype appeared a single time. This rearrangement joins TRBV25-1 to TRBJ1-6; a possible D gene is TRBD1 (5 bases). The germline V gene encodes CDR1 MGHDK and CDR2 SYGVNS. This CDR3 spans 16 amino acids. Trimming cost V 5 bases and J 4 bases, with 15 bases left between them. The CDR3 loop reads CASSSGAEVYNSPLHF. As DNA, the CDR3 is TGTGCCAGCAGTTCCGGGGCAGAGGTGTATAATTCACCCCTCCACTTT.

Notes on this clonotype: At one boundary the junction diverges from the germline segment, which might be a read error. The chain is built from TRBV4-1 and TRBJ1-2, with a weak D call TRBD1 (6 bases). Germline CDR1 MGHRA, CDR2 YSYEKL. The CDR3 runs to 13 residues. In DNA, the CDR3 is TGCGCCAGCAGCCACCCTCGGGACAACCTACGGGCCTTC. Encoded protein: CASSHPRDNLRAF.

The V and J genes are TRBV28 and TRBJ2-7; D remains unclear. Germline V lookup: CDR1 MDHEN, CDR2 SYDVKM. CDR3 length equals 12 residues. Deletions cut 4 bases from V and 1 base from J, with 5 bases between. In DNA, the CDR3 is TGTGCCAGCAGTTCCCCATCCTACGAGCAGTACTTC. Translation gives CASSSPSYEQYF.

CDR3 residues: CASSTWTGSHQPQHF. The DNA of the CDR3 is TGTGCCAGCAGTACTTGGACAGGGAGCCATCAGCCCCAGCATTTT. The J gene is TRBJ1-5, the V gene TRBV27, with TRBD1 identical over 8 bases. The CDR3 totals 15 residues. Per germline, CDR1 MNHEY and CDR2 SMNVEV (reference sequence). Unmatched junction bases numbered 8, after V lost 5 bases and J lost 5 bases.

The chain employs TRBV28 and TRBJ2-7; D might be TRBD2 (6 bases). The CDR3 length is 12 residues. The V end lost 11 bases, the J end lost 0 bases, and 11 bases lay between the germline ends. The V gene's germline CDR1 is MDHEN and CDR2 SYDVKM. The CDR3 here is CAAGQFSYEQYF. CDR3 DNA sequence: TGTGCCGCGGGGCAGTTCTCCTACGAGCAGTACTTC.

The gene calls are TRBV27 and TRBJ1-1, with D unresolved. Per germline, CDR1 MNHEY and CDR2 SMNVEV (reference sequence). The CDR3 length is 9 residues. V dropped 2 bases and J dropped 9 bases, with 1 base sitting between them. The CDR3 bases are TGTGCCAGCAGTTTAAAAGCTTTCTTT. Protein product: CASSLKAFF.

V is TRBV4-2 and J is TRBJ1-6, with 7 bases fitting TRBD1. The germline CDR1 and CDR2 sequences are LGHNA and YNFKEQ. Unmatched junction bases numbered 7, after V lost 4 bases and J lost 7 bases. The CDR3 loop spans 15 amino acids. The CDR3 nucleotides read TGTGCCAGCAGCCGCCAGGGGGAAGGAAATTCACCCCTCCACTTT. It encodes CASSRQGEGNSPLHF.

This rearrangement joins TRBV29-1 to TRBJ1-2, with 7 bases identical to TRBD1. The length of the CDR3 is 12 residues. The ends lost 8 bases at V and 4 bases at J; junction bases unmatched: 7. CDR1 and CDR2 from the germline V gene are SQVTM and ANQGSEA. The CDR3, as DNA: TGCAGCTCTTGGGACAGTACCTATGGCTACACCTTC. Protein: CSSWDSTYGYTF.

J is TRBJ2-3 and V is TRBV7-8, with D possibly being TRBD2 (6 bases). Germline lookup yields CDR1 SGHVS and CDR2 FQNEAQ. This CDR3 comprises 16 residues. V was cut by 5 bases and J by 1 base, with 16 bases left in between. Written as DNA, the CDR3 is TGTGCCAGCAGCCTCCTTTACCGCGGGGGCACAGATACGCAGTATTTT. Its translation is CASSLLYRGGTDTQYF.

Here the CDR3 reads CASTEGTSADTQYF. CDR3 bases: TGTGCCAGCACCGAAGGGACTAGCGCGGATACGCAGTATTTT. The chain uses TRBV7-9 and TRBJ2-3, with 10 positions matching TRBD2. This CDR3 spans 14 amino acids. Germline assignment: CDR1 SEHNR and CDR2 FQNEAQ (reference sequence). J lost 6 bases, V lost 7 bases, and 7 bases had no gene match.

The gene calls are TRBV5-1 and TRBJ2-7; TRBD1 is a possible D gene (6 bases). Germline loops: CDR1 SGHRS, CDR2 YFSETQ. The length of the CDR3 is 13 residues. V lost 2 bases and J 7 bases, leaving 13 bases between the germline ends. The CDR3 DNA reads as TGCGCCAGCAGCTTCGGACAGAAAAGGGAGCAGTACTTC. As protein: CASSFGQKREQYF.

CDR3: CSVEDPHLGLADNEQFF. CDR3 sequence (DNA): TGCAGCGTTGAAGACCCCCACCTGGGACTAGCGGATAATGAGCAGTTCTTC. V and J are TRBV29-1 and TRBJ2-1; 11 bases align to TRBD2. V gave up 0 bases and J gave up 7 bases; unmatched junction bases: 11. Germline lookup yields CDR1 SQVTM and CDR2 ANQGSEA. This CDR3 contains 17 residues.

This chain uses TRBV4-3 with TRBJ2-3; weak D call: TRBD1 (6 bases). The CDR3 runs 16 residues. Trimming pared 0 bases from V and 8 bases from J, leaving 18 bases between. CDR1 and CDR2 (germline): LGHNA, YSLEER. The DNA for the CDR3 is TGCGCCAGCAGCCAAGATATCGGAACAGGGTCGGGTACGCAGTATTTT. Its protein is CASSQDIGTGSGTQYF.

This chain uses TRBV7-2 with TRBJ1-1, with a possible D match to TRBD1 (5 bases). The CDR3 covers 16 residues. Trimming removed 5 bases at V and 0 bases at J, with 16 bases between. Germline V gene lookup returns CDR1 SGHTA and CDR2 FQGNSA. The CDR3 DNA sequence: TGTGCCAGCAGCCCACCCCAACCGACAGTGAACACTGAAGCTTTCTTT. Translation gives CASSPPQPTVNTEAFF.